This entry features one TCR beta chain sequence. Its antigen remains unknown. This entry is derived from a study of cytomegalovirus exposure and HLA in healthy donors. Study-level points and caveats: It was shown in a later analysis that HLA-associated TCR beta chains were more clonally expanded than other, equally common chains.

CDR3 length: 14 amino acids. The V and J ends lost 0 bases and 4 bases respectively, with 6 bases between them. Germline CDR1 is MNHEY and CDR2 is SMNVEV (reference sequence). Amplification used 60 Vbeta primers and 13 Jbeta primers. The repertoire was sequenced with immunoSEQ multiplex PCR; TCRdb's copy has only in-frame clones and lacks some. Among more than 120,000 clones listed, about four fifths were seen once. Sample: PBMCs. The TCR originated in a male donor in good health and CMV-seronegative. The chain couples TRBV27 to TRBJ2-2; tentatively, D is TRBD2 (5 bases). The DNA of the CDR3 is TGTGCCAGCAGTTTATCAAGCGGCACCGGGGAGCTGTTTTTT. Translated: CASSLSSGTGELFF.